The entry below describes one T cell receptor (beta chain). The antigen is undetermined. A single record per CDR3 protein comes from TCRdb applying MiXCR to the 5' RACE reads. The sample shows hundreds of thousands of distinct CDR3 sequences, about 7.1% of them seen only once. This sample is drawn from a study of identical twins. General study points: Excess low generation probability was seen in twin-shared out-of-frame alpha sequences. Possibly, invariant MAIT and iNKT cells partly confounded zero-insertion analyses. Its conclusions, products of cross-sectional statistical analysis, did not come from following the same donors. Within cord blood, abundant beta clonotypes carried fewer insertions, but memory repertoires showed no such trend.

There are 14 residues in the CDR3. The germline V and J ends were trimmed by 4 bases and 5 bases, with 15 bases remaining between them. In germline, CDR1 is MGHDK, CDR2 SYGVNS. The data also belong to a second study, concerning yellow fever vaccine responses in identical twins.

Source material: PBMCs. The rearrangement uses TRBV25-1 and TRBJ2-7, with TRBD2 as a possible D gene (6 bases). The TCR originated in a woman in her late teens or twenties in good health. CDR3 protein: CASSVRGLADEQYF. In DNA, the CDR3 is TGTGCCAGCAGTGTCCGGGGGTTGGCTGACGAGCAGTACTTC.